The entry below describes one TCR beta chain. Its antigen is as yet unknown. The germline V gene encodes CDR1 MDHEN and CDR2 SYDVKM. V lost 8 bases and J 8 bases, leaving 15 bases between the germline ends. CDR3 length: 12 amino acids. The data were taken from a study of cytomegalovirus exposure and HLA in healthy donors. PCR involved 60 Vbeta and 13 Jbeta primers. Profiled with immunoSEQ multiplex PCR; TCRdb holds only in-frame clones, not every one. The sample contains 50,000 or so clones, approximately 77% of which appear only once. Study-level findings and limits: With later analysis, a missense DCLRE1C variant became linked to TCR beta V- and J-gene trimming. CMV serostatus stood as the only immune exposure information on hand. Later analysis placed DRB1 highest and HLA-C lowest in TCR association rates, which differed by HLA locus. In presence/absence analyses, roughly uniform sequencing depth across donors was assumed.

This sequence joins TRBV28 and TRBJ1-2, with D uncertain. This TCR came from a woman aged 50 to 65 in good health and CMV-seronegative. The sample taken for sequencing was PBMCs. For the CDR3, the DNA is TGTGCCAGCGAAGCAACCAGAGGGGGCTACACCTTC. Its protein is CASEATRGGYTF.